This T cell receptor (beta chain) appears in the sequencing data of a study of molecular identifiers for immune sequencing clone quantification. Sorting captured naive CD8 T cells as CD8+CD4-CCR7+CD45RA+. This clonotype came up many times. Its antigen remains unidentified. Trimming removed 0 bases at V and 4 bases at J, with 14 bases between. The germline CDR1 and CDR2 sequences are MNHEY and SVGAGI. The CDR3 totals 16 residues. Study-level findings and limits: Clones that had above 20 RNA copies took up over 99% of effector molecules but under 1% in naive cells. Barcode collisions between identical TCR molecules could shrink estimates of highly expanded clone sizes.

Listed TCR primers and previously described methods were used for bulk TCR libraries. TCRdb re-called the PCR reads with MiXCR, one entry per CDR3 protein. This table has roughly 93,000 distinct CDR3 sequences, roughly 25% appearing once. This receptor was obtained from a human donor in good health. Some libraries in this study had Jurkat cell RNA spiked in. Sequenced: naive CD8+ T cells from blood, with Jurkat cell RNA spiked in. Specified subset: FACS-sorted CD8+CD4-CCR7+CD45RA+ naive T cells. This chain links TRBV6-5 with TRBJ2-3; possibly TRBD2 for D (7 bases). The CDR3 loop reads CASSYSSGGGADTQYF. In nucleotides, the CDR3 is TGTGCCAGCAGTTACTCGAGTGGGGGGGGCGCAGATACGCAGTATTTT.